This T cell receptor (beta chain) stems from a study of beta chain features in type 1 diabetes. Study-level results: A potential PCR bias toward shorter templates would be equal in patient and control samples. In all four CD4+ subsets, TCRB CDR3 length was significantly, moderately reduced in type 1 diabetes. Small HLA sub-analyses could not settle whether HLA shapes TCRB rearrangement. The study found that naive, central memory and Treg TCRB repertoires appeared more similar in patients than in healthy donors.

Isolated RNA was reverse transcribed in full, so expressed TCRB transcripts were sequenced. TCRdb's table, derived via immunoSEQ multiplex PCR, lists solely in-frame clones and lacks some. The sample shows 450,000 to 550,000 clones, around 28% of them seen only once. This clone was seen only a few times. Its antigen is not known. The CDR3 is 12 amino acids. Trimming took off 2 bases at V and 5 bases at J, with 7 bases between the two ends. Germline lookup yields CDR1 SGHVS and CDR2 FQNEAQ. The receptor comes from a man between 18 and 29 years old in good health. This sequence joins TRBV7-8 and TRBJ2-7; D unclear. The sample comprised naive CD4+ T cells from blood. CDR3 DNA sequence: TGTGCCAGCAGCTTAAATGGGGACGAGCAGTACTTC. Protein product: CASSLNGDEQYF.